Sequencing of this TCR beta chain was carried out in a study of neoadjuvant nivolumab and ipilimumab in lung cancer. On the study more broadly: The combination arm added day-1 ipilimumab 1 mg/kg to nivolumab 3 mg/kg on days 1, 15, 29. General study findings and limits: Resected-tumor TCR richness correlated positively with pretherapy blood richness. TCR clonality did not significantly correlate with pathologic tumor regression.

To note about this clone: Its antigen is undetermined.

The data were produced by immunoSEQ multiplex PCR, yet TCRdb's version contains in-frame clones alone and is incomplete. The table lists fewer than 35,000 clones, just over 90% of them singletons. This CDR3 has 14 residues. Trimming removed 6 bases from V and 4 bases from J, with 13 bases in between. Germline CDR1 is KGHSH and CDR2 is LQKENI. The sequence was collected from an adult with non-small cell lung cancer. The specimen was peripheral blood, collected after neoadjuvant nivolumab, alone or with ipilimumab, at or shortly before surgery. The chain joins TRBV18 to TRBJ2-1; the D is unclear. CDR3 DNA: TGTGCCAGCTCTCCCGGGCCCAATTACAATGAGCAGTTCTTC. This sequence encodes CASSPGPNYNEQFF.